This TCR beta chain was recorded in a study of T-cell reconstitution after alpha-beta-depleted transplantation in children. Deletions cut 3 bases from V and 0 bases from J, with 8 bases between. This CDR3 has 14 amino acids. Germline values: CDR1 MGHRA, CDR2 YSYEKL. The authors prepared the TCRbeta library with unique molecular identifiers. TCRdb passed the PCR reads through MiXCR, listing each CDR3 protein once. The profile shows about 91,000 distinct CDR3 sequences, 6.5% to 8.5% of them singletons. This clonotype was seen many times. The chain recombines TRBV4-1 with TRBJ1-1; the D is unclear. This receptor was taken from a human donor who donated a stem cell graft to a child with congenital amegakaryocytic thrombocytopenia. This specimen consisted of PBMCs from the stem cell graft donor, obtained from the stem cell graft. CDR3: CASSQTWLNTEAFF. The CDR3 DNA follows: TGCGCCAGCAGCCAGACCTGGTTGAACACTGAAGCTTTCTTT.